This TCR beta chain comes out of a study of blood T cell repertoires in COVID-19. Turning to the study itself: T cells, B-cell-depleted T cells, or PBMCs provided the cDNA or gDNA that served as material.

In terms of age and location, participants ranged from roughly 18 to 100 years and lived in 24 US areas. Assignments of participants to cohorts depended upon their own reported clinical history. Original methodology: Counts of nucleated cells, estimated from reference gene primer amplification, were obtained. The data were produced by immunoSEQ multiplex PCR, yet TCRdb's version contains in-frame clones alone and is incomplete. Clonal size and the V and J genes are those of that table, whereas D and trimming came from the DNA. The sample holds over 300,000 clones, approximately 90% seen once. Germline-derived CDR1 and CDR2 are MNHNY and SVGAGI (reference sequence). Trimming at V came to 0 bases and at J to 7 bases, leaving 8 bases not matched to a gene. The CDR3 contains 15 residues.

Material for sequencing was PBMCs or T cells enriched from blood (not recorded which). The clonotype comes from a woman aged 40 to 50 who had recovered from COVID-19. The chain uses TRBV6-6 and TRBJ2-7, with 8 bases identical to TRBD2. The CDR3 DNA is TGTGCCAGCAGTTACTCTCTGGGGGGGACTAGGGAGCAGTACTTC. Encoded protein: CASSYSLGGTREQYF.